Below, 25 T cell receptor beta chains from the same sample are listed, as sequenced in a study of T cell repertoires in cytomegalovirus infection. Their target antigens are unknown. MiXCR, run by TCRdb on the reads, gives a single entry per CDR3 protein. The data contain 640,000 or so distinct CDR3 sequences, roughly a third of them singletons. Material: cultured PBMCs, obtained from culture after CMV antigen stimulation. Receptors were obtained from a human donor in good health (CMV status not recorded). Some clones in this sample may be carry-over from other donors' samples.

This clonotype was seen repeatedly, ten times or more. The CDR3 DNA sequence: TGTGCCAGCAGCTCGGGGCAGGCCACTGAAGCTTTCTTT. Encoded protein: CASSSGQATEAFF. The genes are TRBV7-2 and TRBJ1-1, with D tentatively TRBD1 (5 bases). The V end lost 4 bases, the J end lost 4 bases, and 10 bases lay between the germline ends. From germline, CDR1 is SGHTA and CDR2 FQGNSA. The CDR3 length is 13 residues.

This clonotype was seen more than once but under ten times. The V call is TRBV2, the J call TRBJ1-1, with 8 bases lining up with TRBD1. Germline loops: CDR1 SNHLY, CDR2 FYNNEI. V was pared by 5 bases and J by 7 bases, with 9 bases of the junction left unmatched. CDR3 length: 14 amino acids. CDR3 amino acids: CASSPGGVVIEAFF. CDR3 nucleotide sequence: TGTGCCAGCAGTCCAGGGGGCGTCGTTATTGAAGCTTTCTTT.

This clonotype was found many times. This chain joins TRBV7-2 and TRBJ2-5; 9 bases map to TRBD2. The germline V gene has CDR1 SGHTA and CDR2 FQGNSA. The V and J ends lost 3 bases and 5 bases, in that order; junction bases with no gene match: 4. The CDR3 has 14 residues. CDR3 bases: TGTGCCAGCAGCTTGCGGGGGGGCGAGGAGACCCAGTACTTC. Its translation: CASSLRGGEETQYF.

Ten or more counts support this clonotype. The chain links TRBV7-2 to TRBJ2-3; TRBD2 is a possible D gene (6 bases). Germline lookup yields CDR1 SGHTA and CDR2 FQGNSA. Trimming took 6 bases from V and 3 from J, leaving 16 bases between them. CDR3 size: 15 residues. DNA of the CDR3: TGTGCCAGCAGAAAGAGGGGAGGAGTAACAGATACGCAGTATTTT. Translation gives CASRKRGGVTDTQYF.

V is TRBV12-3 or TRBV12-4 and J is TRBJ2-2, with 8 bases matching TRBD2. Trimming took 3 bases from V and 7 from J; bases not matched to a gene: 19. This CDR3 is built from 19 residues. CDR3 sequence (DNA): TGTGCCAGCAGTTTTCTCTTCTTGAGCGGGAGATCAAGGGTCGGGGAGCTGTTTTTT. It specifies CASSFLFLSGRSRVGELFF.

The table lists this clonotype with a few counts. The CDR3 bases are TGTGCCAGCAGTCGTGACCAGAACACTGAAGCTTTCTTT. This sequence encodes CASSRDQNTEAFF. The gene calls are TRBV7-2 and TRBJ1-1; D is ambiguous. The V end lost 6 bases, the J end lost 1 base, and 9 bases lay between the germline ends. CDR3 length equals 13 residues. Germline-derived CDR1 and CDR2 are SGHTA and FQGNSA.

V and J are TRBV20-1 and TRBJ2-1, with D perhaps given as TRBD1 or TRBD2 (5 bases each). Trimming removed 2 bases at V and 2 bases at J, with 19 bases between. This CDR3 spans 17 amino acids. Germline V lookup: CDR1 DFQATT, CDR2 SNEGSKA (reference sequence). For the CDR3, the DNA is TGCAGTGCTAGACGAGATCGGGGCCAGCCCACCTACAATGAGCAGTTCTTC. It yields the protein CSARRDRGQPTYNEQFF.

This rearrangement joins TRBV5-1 to TRBJ1-3, with D perhaps matching TRBD1 (5 bases). The CDR3 runs to 17 residues. Trimming stripped 0 bases from V and 2 bases from J, with 15 bases between. Germline lookup yields CDR1 SGHRS and CDR2 YFSETQ. The CDR3 DNA is TGCGCCAGCAGCTTGGTTCGAGGGACGTCGGCTGGAAACACCATATATTTT. Encoded protein: CASSLVRGTSAGNTIYF.

This clonotype was seen ten or more times. The chain employs TRBV7-6 and TRBJ1-6, with D unresolved. Looked up from germline, CDR1 is SGHVS and CDR2 is FNYEAQ. The CDR3 is made up of 16 amino acids. V was clipped by 5 bases and J by 2 bases, with 13 bases between them. The CDR3 DNA is TGTGCCAGCAGCCCTACCGATAGGGCCTATAATTCACCCCTCCACTTT. As protein: CASSPTDRAYNSPLHF.

The CDR3: CASSLWGSEAFF. DNA for the CDR3: TGTGCCAGCAGTTTATGGGGGTCTGAAGCTTTCTTT. This sequence joins TRBV12-3 or TRBV12-4 and TRBJ1-1, with a possible D match to TRBD1 (5 bases). The CDR3 sequence is 12 residues long. Trimming left V 2 bases short and J 6 bases short, with 7 bases between.

This clonotype was seen only a few times. This chain uses TRBV7-8 with TRBJ1-5, with a tentative D call TRBD1 (6 bases). This CDR3 spans 14 amino acids. The V gene lost 5 bases and the J gene lost 5 bases, with 13 bases spanning the gap. Germline V gene data show CDR1 as SGHVS and CDR2 as FQNEAQ. As DNA, the CDR3 is TGTGCCAGCAGCCCTAACAGGGCTGATCAGCCCCAGCATTTT. The encoded protein is CASSPNRADQPQHF.

The chain employs TRBV19 and TRBJ1-1; no clear D gene. The CDR3 is 15 amino acids. Germline V gene data show CDR1 as LNHDA and CDR2 as SQIVND (reference sequence). Trimming pared 6 bases from V and 4 bases from J, leaving 18 bases between. The CDR3 region has the DNA TGTGCCAGTAGCCAAAGAGTACCCCCGGTCACTGAAGCTTTCTTT. Translated, it gives CASSQRVPPVTEAFF.

This clonotype has just a few counts. This chain uses TRBV7-8 with TRBJ2-7; the D gene is possibly TRBD2 (6 bases). CDR1 and CDR2 from the germline V gene are SGHVS and FQNEAQ. The CDR3 has 15 residues. Trimming took off 5 bases at V and 3 bases at J, with 17 bases between the two ends. The CDR3 DNA is TGTGCCAGCAGCCTACCTCCGGGACTCAACTACGAGCAGTACTTC. It codes for CASSLPPGLNYEQYF.

This chain uses TRBV7-2 with TRBJ2-1, with 7 nucleotides matching TRBD2. There are 18 residues in the CDR3. The ends lost 2 bases at V and 8 bases at J; junction bases unmatched: 18. Germline CDR1 reads SGHTA; CDR2 reads FQGNSA. In DNA, the CDR3 is TGTGCCAGCAGCTTAAAATTCGACTTGGCGGGAGAGTCCGATGAGCAGTTCTTC. Translating it yields CASSLKFDLAGESDEQFF.

This chain connects TRBV5-1 to TRBJ2-7, with D maybe TRBD2 (5 bases). The CDR3 covers 16 residues. Germline values: CDR1 SGHRS, CDR2 YFSETQ. V gave up 4 bases and J gave up 6 bases, with 23 bases separating them. The CDR3 coding sequence is TGCGCCAGCAGCGTGGCGTCCCGGGCCAGCGGTGGCGAGCAGTACTTC. Its protein product is CASSVASRASGGEQYF.

This clonotype appeared a few times. The J gene is TRBJ1-5, the V gene TRBV19; D unresolved. Germline V gene sequence: CDR1 LNHDA, CDR2 SQIVND (reference sequence). The CDR3 is 13 amino acids. Deletions cut 5 bases from V and 7 bases from J, with 12 bases between. The CDR3, as DNA: TGTGCCAGTAGTGTGCGACCGAGACAGCCCCAGCATTTT. Protein product: CASSVRPRQPQHF.

This clonotype was observed a handful of times. V gene TRBV4-2 combines with J gene TRBJ2-5, with D perhaps matching TRBD2 (7 bases). Trimming took off 1 base at V and 4 bases at J, with 13 bases between the two ends. Germline V gene lookup returns CDR1 LGHNA and CDR2 YNFKEQ. CDR3 length equals 15 residues. CDR3 in DNA: TGTGCCAGCAGCCAAGTTGGGGGGGGCGGAGAGACCCAGTACTTC. Encoded protein: CASSQVGGGGETQYF.

This clonotype was observed a few times. The chain employs TRBV11-2 and TRBJ1-2; no reliable D call. The germline V gene has CDR1 SGHAT and CDR2 FQNNGV. The V and J ends lost 6 bases and 3 bases respectively, with 17 bases between them. This CDR3 has 15 residues. Here the CDR3 DNA reads TGTGCCAGCAGAGAGGGCGGCCGGTCTTACTATGGCTACACCTTC. Translated: CASREGGRSYYGYTF.

The J gene is TRBJ2-5, the V gene TRBV7-9; D is possibly TRBD1 (8 bases). The V gene lost 5 bases and the J gene lost 4 bases, with 14 bases spanning the gap. The CDR3 is made up of 14 amino acids. Per germline, CDR1 SEHNR and CDR2 FQNEAQ (reference sequence). The CDR3 sequence is CASSPSGTGETQYF. CDR3 nucleotides: TGTGCCAGCAGCCCAAGCGGGACAGGAGAGACCCAGTACTTC.

This clonotype was seen many times. The CDR3 bases are TGTGCCAGCACCTTCGGGTTAGCGGGCACAGATACGCAGTATTTT. It encodes CASTFGLAGTDTQYF. This sequence joins TRBV7-2 and TRBJ2-3; perhaps TRBD2 as D (6 bases). This CDR3 region has 15 residues. Germline V gene lookup returns CDR1 SGHTA and CDR2 FQGNSA. The V gene lost 7 bases and the J gene lost 1 base, with 15 bases spanning the gap.

The V gene is TRBV29-1, the J gene TRBJ1-2; no clear D. CDR1 SQVTM and CDR2 ANQGSEA come from the germline V gene. Deletions cut 4 bases from V and 4 bases from J, with 10 bases between. The CDR3 loop spans 12 amino acids. In DNA, the CDR3 is TGCAGCGTTGTGGAGGGTAGCTATGGCTACACCTTC. Its translation: CSVVEGSYGYTF. Complete variable domain (other parts from reference TRBV29-1 and TRBJ1-2): SAVISQKPSRDICQRGTSLTIQCQVDSQVTMMFWYRQQPGQSLTLIATANQGSEATYESGFVIDKFPISRPNLTFSTLTVSNMSPEDSSIYLCSVVEGSYGYTFGSGTRLTVV.

V gene TRBV2 combines with J gene TRBJ2-1, with 7 bases that match TRBD1. CDR1 SNHLY and CDR2 FYNNEI come from the germline V gene. V lost 8 bases to trimming and J lost 2 bases; unmatched junction nucleotides: 6. This CDR3 is built from 14 residues. The CDR3 region has the DNA TGTGCCAGCGGCGAAGGGACAGCCTACAATGAGCAGTTCTTC. Translated: CASGEGTAYNEQFF.

This chain joins TRBV7-2 and TRBJ2-5, with a weak D call TRBD2 (6 bases). CDR1 and CDR2 from the germline V gene are SGHTA and FQGNSA. Trimming removed 5 bases at V and 7 bases at J, with 14 bases between. This CDR3 comprises 13 residues. The CDR3 region has the DNA TGTGCCAGCAGCCCCAGCGGTAGCGGGACCCAGTACTTC. Translating gives CASSPSGSGTQYF.

There are a few counts of this clonotype. This chain links TRBV12-3 or TRBV12-4 with TRBJ2-1; 7 positions agree with TRBD2. The V segment lost 6 bases and the J segment 12 bases; nucleotides outside the gene matches: 14. The CDR3 is 14 amino acids. In nucleotides, the CDR3 is TGTGCCAGCAGACCCCTTGCCCGCAGCGGGGCGCAGTTCTTC. Amino acids: CASRPLARSGAQFF.

This clonotype was detected ten times or more. The chain employs TRBV6-1 and TRBJ1-5, with TRBD1 matching over 8 bases. This CDR3 contains 13 residues. Trimming cost V 7 bases and J 5 bases; bases outside gene matches: 4. The germline gives CDR1 MNHNS, CDR2 SASEGT. In nucleotides, the CDR3 is TGTGCCAGCACCCTGACAGGGGATCAGCCCCAGCATTTT. Amino acids: CASTLTGDQPQHF.